These 9 T cell receptor beta chains were all obtained from the same sample, sequenced in a study of radiotherapy plus CTLA-4 blockade in lung cancer. Clones were read by immunoSEQ multiplex PCR, and TCRdb kept only the in-frame ones, dropping some. The sample consists of 85,000 to 100,000 clones, approximately 86% of them appearing once. The sequencing here drew on peripheral blood, taken from a patient treated with radiotherapy plus ipilimumab. The receptors were sampled from a human donor with non-small cell lung cancer that progressed on radiotherapy plus ipilimumab.

V is TRBV28 and J is TRBJ1-2, with TRBD1 matching over 10 bases. In germline, CDR1 is MDHEN, CDR2 SYDVKM. The CDR3 has 12 amino acids. Trimming removed 11 bases from V and 3 bases from J; junction bases left unmatched: 3. The CDR3 DNA reads TGTGCCGGCGGACAGGGGGACTATGGCTACACCTTC. Translated: CAGGQGDYGYTF.

The chain recombines TRBV6-6 with TRBJ1-2; D possibly corresponds to TRBD1 (5 bases). Germline V CDR1 and CDR2: MNHNY, SVGAGI (reference sequence). This CDR3 spans 13 amino acids. V was shortened by 0 bases and J by 8 bases, with 10 bases between the two germline ends. CDR3: CASSYSGRDGYTF. The CDR3 region has the DNA TGTGCCAGCAGTTACTCTGGCAGGGACGGCTACACCTTC.

The V and J genes are TRBV7-9 and TRBJ1-3, with D hard to call. V was shortened by 2 bases and J by 0 bases, with 5 bases between the two germline ends. The CDR3 has 14 amino acids. Per the germline V gene, CDR1 is SEHNR and CDR2 is FQNEAQ (reference sequence). CDR3 loop: CASSLSASGNTIYF. CDR3 DNA: TGTGCCAGCAGCTTATCCGCCTCTGGAAACACCATATATTTT.

V gene TRBV5-1 combines with J gene TRBJ1-2; D is uncertain. This CDR3 is 15 amino acids long. Germline loops: CDR1 SGHRS, CDR2 YFSETQ. Trimming left V 1 base short and J 5 bases short, with 15 bases between. The CDR3 spells CASSLRADQGYGYTF. The CDR3 DNA follows: TGCGCCAGCAGCTTGAGAGCCGACCAAGGGTATGGCTACACCTTC.

CDR3 sequence (DNA): TGTGCCAGCAGTCATGGAGCTACATCCTACAATGAGCAGTTCTTC. This encodes CASSHGATSYNEQFF. The V call is TRBV27, the J call TRBJ2-1; D uncertain. Trimming removed 5 bases at V and 1 base at J, with 12 bases between. This CDR3 has 15 amino acids. Germline assignment: CDR1 MNHEY and CDR2 SMNVEV (reference sequence).

The chain joins TRBV7-9 to TRBJ1-2, with D uncertain. CDR3 length equals 13 residues. Trimming pared 5 bases from V and 2 bases from J, leaving 9 bases between. Germline values: CDR1 SEHNR, CDR2 FQNEAQ (reference sequence). The CDR3 nucleotides read TGTGCCAGCAGCCCGACACAAAACTATGGCTACACCTTC. Residues: CASSPTQNYGYTF. Based on the CDR3 plus reference TRBV7-9 and TRBJ1-2, the full variable domain is DTGVSQNPRHKITKRGQNVTFRCDPISEHNRLYWYRQTLGQGPEFLTYFQNEAQLEKSRLLSDRFSAERPKGSFSTLEIQRTEQGDSAMYLCASSPTQNYGYTFGSGTRLTVV.

The V and J genes are TRBV5-1 and TRBJ1-3; the D gene is possibly TRBD1 (6 bases). Between the trimmed V and J ends, which lost 0 bases and 5 bases, there was a span of 12 bases. The CDR3 consists of 15 residues. Germline values: CDR1 SGHRS, CDR2 YFSETQ. CDR3 in DNA: TGCGCCAGCAGCTTGGACCTCCAGGGGCGAAACACCATATATTTT. Its translation: CASSLDLQGRNTIYF. Using reference TRBV5-1 and TRBJ1-3 for the parts outside the CDR3, the full variable domain is KAGVTQTPRYLIKTRGQQVTLSCSPISGHRSVSWYQQTPGQGLQFLFEYFSETQRNKGNFPGRFSGRQFSNSRSEMNVSTLELGDSALYLCASSLDLQGRNTIYFGEGSWLTVV.

The chain couples TRBV6-5 to TRBJ1-2; the match to TRBD1 covers 7 bases. The CDR3 runs 13 residues. Germline CDR1 reads MNHEY; CDR2 reads SVGAGI. After removal of 6 bases from V and 2 bases from J, the junction contained 3 bases not matched to a gene. The CDR3 spells CASRSTGNYGYTF. The CDR3 bases are TGTGCCAGCAGGTCGACAGGGAACTATGGCTACACCTTC.

The rearrangement links TRBV5-6 to TRBJ1-2; D gene uncertain. The CDR3 sequence is 14 residues long. V lost 3 bases and J 4 bases, leaving 13 bases between the germline ends. Looked up from germline, CDR1 is SGHDT and CDR2 is YYEEEE. The CDR3 sequence is CASSSTRGFYGYTF. For the CDR3, the DNA is TGTGCCAGCAGCTCGACCCGGGGATTCTATGGCTACACCTTC.